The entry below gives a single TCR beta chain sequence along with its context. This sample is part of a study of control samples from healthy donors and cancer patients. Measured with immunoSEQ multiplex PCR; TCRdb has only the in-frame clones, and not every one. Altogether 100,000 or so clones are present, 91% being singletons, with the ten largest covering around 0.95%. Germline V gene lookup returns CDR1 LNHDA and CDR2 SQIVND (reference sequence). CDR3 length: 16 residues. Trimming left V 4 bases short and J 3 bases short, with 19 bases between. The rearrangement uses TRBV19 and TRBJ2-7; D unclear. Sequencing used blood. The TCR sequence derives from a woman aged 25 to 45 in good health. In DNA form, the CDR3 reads TGTGCCAGTAGTACCGGTGGGATTCAACAGTACTACGAGCAGTACTTC. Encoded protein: CASSTGGIQQYYEQYF.